This T cell receptor beta chain comes out of a study of patients and donors after allogeneic stem cell transplantation. There are 11 residues in the CDR3. CDR1 and CDR2 (germline): MNHEY, SVGAGI. V gave up 5 bases and J gave up 2 bases, with 3 bases separating them. TCRdb reprocessed the RT-PCR reads via MiXCR and lists one record per CDR3 protein. The repertoire consists of about 40,000 distinct CDR3 sequences, with around a third occurring once and the leading ten covering about 78%. This TCR was recovered from a human donor who was either an allogeneic HSCT recipient or a stem cell or donor lymphocyte infusion donor (not recorded which). It is not recorded whose cells these are; they may come from a transplant donor. The sample taken for sequencing was blood, either unsorted or a sorted T cell fraction (not recorded which). The chain recombines TRBV6-5 with TRBJ1-1, with no clear D. The CDR3 loop reads CASSRNTEAFF. In DNA form, the CDR3 reads TGTGCCAGCAGTCGTAACACTGAAGCTTTCTTT.